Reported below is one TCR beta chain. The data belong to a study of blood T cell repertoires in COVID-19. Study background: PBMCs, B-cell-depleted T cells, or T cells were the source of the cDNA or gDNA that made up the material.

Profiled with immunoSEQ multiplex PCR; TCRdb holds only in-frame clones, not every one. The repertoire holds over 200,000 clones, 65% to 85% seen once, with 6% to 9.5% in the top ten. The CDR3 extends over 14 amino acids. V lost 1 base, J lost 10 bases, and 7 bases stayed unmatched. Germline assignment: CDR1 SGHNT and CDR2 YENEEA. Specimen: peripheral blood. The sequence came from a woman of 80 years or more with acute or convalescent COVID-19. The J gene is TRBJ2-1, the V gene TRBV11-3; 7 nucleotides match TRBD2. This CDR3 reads CASSLVSSGMEQFF. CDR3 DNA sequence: TGTGCCAGCAGCTTAGTATCTAGCGGCATGGAGCAGTTCTTC.